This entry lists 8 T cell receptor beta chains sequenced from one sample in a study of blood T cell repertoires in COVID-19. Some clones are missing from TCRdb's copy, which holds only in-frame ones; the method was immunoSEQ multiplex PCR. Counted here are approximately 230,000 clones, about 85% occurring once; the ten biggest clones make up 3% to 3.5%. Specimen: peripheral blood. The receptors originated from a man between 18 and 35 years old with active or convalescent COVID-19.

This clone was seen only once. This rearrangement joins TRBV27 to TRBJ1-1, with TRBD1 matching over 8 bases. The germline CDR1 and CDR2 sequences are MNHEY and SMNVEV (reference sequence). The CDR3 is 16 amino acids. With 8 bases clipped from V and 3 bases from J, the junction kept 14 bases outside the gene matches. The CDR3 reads CASYRGAGGFDTEAFF. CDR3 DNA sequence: TGTGCCAGCTACAGGGGGGCAGGGGGCTTCGACACTGAAGCTTTCTTT.

In nucleotides, the CDR3 is TGCGCCAGCAGGGCCGGGACAGGGAACACTGAAGCTTTCTTT. Translated: CASRAGTGNTEAFF. This sequence joins TRBV5-1 and TRBJ1-1, with 8 bases lining up with TRBD1. CDR1 and CDR2 from the germline V gene are SGHRS and YFSETQ. This CDR3 region has 14 residues. V dropped 5 bases and J dropped 1; count of bases not matched to a gene: 4.

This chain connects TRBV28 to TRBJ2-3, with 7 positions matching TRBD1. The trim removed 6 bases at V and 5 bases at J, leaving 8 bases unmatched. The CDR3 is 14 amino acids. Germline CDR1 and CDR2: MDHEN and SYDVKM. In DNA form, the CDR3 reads TGTGCCAGCAGCTACGACAGGGTTGAAGATACGCAGTATTTT. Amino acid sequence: CASSYDRVEDTQYF.

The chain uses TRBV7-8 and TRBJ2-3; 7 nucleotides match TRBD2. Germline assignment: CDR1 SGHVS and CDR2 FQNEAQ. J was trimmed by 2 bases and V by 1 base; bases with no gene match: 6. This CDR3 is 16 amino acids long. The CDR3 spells CASSLVWRGFTDTQYF. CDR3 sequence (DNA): TGTGCCAGCAGCTTAGTCTGGCGGGGGTTCACAGATACGCAGTATTTT.

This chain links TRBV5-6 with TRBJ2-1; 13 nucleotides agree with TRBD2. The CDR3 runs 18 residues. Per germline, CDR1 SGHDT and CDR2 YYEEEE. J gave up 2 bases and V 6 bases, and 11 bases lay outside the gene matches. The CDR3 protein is CASKPGLAGNGAYNEQFF. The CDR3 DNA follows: TGTGCCAGCAAACCGGGACTAGCGGGGAACGGGGCCTACAATGAGCAGTTCTTC. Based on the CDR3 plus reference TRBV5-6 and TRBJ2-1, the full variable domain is DAGVTQSPTHLIKTRGQQVTLRCSPKSGHDTVSWYQQALGQGPQFIFQYYEEEERQRGNFPDRFSGHQFPNYSSELNVNALLLGDSALYLCASKPGLAGNGAYNEQFFGPGTRLTVL.

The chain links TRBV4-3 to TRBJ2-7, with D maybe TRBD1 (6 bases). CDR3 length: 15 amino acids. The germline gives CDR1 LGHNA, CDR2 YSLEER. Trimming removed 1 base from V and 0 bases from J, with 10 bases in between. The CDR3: CASSQARDISYEQYF. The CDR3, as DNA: TGCGCCAGCAGCCAAGCTAGGGACATCTCCTACGAGCAGTACTTC.

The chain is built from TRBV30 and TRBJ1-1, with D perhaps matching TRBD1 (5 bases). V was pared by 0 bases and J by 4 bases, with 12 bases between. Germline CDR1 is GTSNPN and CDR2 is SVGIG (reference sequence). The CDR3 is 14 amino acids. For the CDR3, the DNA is TGTGCCTGGAGTGTAGGGGTCGTGGCCACTGAAGCTTTCTTT. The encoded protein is CAWSVGVVATEAFF.

CDR3 coding DNA: TGTGCCAGCAGTTACTTGCGGGGGGCAACTACTAGCACAGATACGCAGTATTTT. Protein sequence: CASSYLRGATTSTDTQYF. This chain connects TRBV6-2 or TRBV6-3 to TRBJ2-3; the match to TRBD2 covers 8 bases. Germline CDR1 is MNHEY and CDR2 is SVGEGT. The junction had 9 bases not matched to a gene; V was cut back by 1 base and J by 0 bases. The CDR3 contains 18 residues.